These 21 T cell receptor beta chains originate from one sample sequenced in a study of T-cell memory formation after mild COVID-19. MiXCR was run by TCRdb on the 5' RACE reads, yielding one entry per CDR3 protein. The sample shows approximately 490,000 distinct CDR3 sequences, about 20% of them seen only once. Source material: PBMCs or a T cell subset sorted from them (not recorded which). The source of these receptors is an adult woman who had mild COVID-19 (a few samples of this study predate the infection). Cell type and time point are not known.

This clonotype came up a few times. The DNA of the CDR3 is TGTGCCAGCAGAGCGGGACAAGTCTCTTCGGAGACCCAGTACTTC. It codes for CASRAGQVSSETQYF. This chain uses TRBV7-3 with TRBJ2-5; possible D gene TRBD2, 7 bases. V lost 6 bases and J lost 5, with 19 bases in between. The CDR3 spans 15 residues. Per germline, CDR1 SGHTA and CDR2 FQGTGA. The variable domain in full, completed from reference TRBV7-3 and TRBJ2-5, reads GAGVSQTPSNKVTEKGKYVELRCDPISGHTALYWYRQSLGQGPEFLIYFQGTGAADDSGLPNDRFFAVRPEGSVSTLKIQRTERGDSAVYLCASRAGQVSSETQYFGPGTRLLVL.

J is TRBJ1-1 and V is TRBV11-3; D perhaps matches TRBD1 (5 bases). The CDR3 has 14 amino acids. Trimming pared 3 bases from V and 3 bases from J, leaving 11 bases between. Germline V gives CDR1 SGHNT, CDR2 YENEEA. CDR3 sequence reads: CASSFERGHTEAFF. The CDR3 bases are TGTGCCAGCAGCTTCGAAAGGGGCCACACTGAAGCTTTCTTT.

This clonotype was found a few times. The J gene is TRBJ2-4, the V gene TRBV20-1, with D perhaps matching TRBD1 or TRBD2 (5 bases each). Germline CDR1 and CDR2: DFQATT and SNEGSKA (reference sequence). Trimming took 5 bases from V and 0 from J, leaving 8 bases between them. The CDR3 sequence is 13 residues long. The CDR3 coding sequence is TGCAGTGCTGGGGGTAAAGCCAAAAACATTCAGTACTTC. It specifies CSAGGKAKNIQYF.

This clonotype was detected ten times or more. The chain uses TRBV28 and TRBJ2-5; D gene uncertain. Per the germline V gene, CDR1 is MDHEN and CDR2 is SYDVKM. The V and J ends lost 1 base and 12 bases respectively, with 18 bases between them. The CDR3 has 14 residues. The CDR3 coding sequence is TGTGCCAGCAGTTTATACCCACCCCGAGGAATGGAGTACTTC. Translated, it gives CASSLYPPRGMEYF. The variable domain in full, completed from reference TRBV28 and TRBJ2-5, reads DVKVTQSSRYLVKRTGEKVFLECVQDMDHENMFWYRQDPGLGLRLIYFSYDVKMKEKGDIPEGYSVSREKKERFSLILESASTNQTSMYLCASSLYPPRGMEYFGPGTRLLVL.

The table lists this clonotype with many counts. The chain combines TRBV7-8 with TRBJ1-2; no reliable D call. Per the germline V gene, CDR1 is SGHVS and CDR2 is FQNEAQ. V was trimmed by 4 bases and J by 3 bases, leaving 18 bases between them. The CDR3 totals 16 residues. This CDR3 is CASSYPPRGVDYGYTF. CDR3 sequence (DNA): TGTGCCAGCAGCTACCCCCCCCGTGGTGTAGACTATGGCTACACCTTC.

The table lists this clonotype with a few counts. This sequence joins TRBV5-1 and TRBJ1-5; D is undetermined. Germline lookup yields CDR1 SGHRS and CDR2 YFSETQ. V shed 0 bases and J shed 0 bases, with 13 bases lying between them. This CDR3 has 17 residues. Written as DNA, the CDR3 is TGCGCCAGCAGCTTGGAGCCAAGAAGGTATAGCAATCAGCCCCAGCATTTT. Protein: CASSLEPRRYSNQPQHF.

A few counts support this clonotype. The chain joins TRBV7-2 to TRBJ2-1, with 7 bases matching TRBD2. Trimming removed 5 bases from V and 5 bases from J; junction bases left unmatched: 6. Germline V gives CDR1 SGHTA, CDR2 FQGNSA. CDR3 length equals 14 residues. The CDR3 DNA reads TGTGCCAGCAGCGCCTTCGCGGGGGACAATGAGCAGTTCTTC. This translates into CASSAFAGDNEQFF.

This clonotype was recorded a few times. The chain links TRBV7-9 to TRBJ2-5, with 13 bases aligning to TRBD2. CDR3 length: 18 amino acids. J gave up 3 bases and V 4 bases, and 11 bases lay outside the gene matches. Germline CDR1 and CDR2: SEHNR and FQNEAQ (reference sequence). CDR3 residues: CASSSTTSGGFVEETQYF. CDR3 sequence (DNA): TGTGCCAGCAGCTCAACGACTAGCGGGGGGTTTGTTGAAGAGACCCAGTACTTC.

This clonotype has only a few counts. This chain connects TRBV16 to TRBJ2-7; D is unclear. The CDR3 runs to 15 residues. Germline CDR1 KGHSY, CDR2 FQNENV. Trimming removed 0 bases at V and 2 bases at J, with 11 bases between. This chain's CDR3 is CASSQSFAVAYEQYF. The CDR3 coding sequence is TGTGCCAGCAGCCAATCGTTCGCGGTAGCCTACGAGCAGTACTTC. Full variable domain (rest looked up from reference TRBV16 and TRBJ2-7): GEEVAQTPKHLVRGEGQKAKLYCAPIKGHSYVFWYQQVLKNEFKFLISFQNENVFDETGMPKERFSAKCLPNSPCSLEIQATKLEDSAVYFCASSQSFAVAYEQYFGPGTRLTVT.

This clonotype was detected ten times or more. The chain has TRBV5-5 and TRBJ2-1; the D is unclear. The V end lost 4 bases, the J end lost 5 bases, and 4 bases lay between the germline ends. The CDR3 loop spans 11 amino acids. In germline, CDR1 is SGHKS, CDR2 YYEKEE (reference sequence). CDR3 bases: TGTGCCAGCAGCCGGGACAATGAGCAGTTCTTC. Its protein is CASSRDNEQFF.

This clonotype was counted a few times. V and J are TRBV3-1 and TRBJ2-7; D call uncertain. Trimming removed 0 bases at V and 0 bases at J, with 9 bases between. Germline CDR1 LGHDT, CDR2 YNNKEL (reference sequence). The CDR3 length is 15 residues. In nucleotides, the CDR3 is TGTGCCAGCAGCCAAGAAAAACTTTACTCCTACGAGCAGTACTTC. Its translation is CASSQEKLYSYEQYF.

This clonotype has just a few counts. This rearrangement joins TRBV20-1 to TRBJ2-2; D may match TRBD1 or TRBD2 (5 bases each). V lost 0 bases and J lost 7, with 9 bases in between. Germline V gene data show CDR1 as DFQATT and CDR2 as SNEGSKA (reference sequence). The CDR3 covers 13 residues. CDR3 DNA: TGCAGTGCTAGAGATGGGACGATCGGGGAGCTGTTTTTT. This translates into CSARDGTIGELFF.

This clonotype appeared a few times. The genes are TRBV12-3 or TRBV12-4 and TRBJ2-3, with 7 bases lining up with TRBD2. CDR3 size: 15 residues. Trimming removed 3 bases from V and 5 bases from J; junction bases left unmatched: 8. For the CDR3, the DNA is TGTGCCAGCAGTTTTAGGAGCGGGGTATTAGATACGCAGTATTTT. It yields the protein CASSFRSGVLDTQYF.

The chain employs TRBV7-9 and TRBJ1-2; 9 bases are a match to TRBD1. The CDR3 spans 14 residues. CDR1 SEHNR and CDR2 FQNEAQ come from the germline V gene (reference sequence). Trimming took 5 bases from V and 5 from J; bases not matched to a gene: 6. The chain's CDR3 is CASSEGQGPYGYTF. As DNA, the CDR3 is TGTGCCAGCAGCGAGGGACAGGGCCCGTATGGCTACACCTTC.

DNA for the CDR3: TGTGCCAGCAGTGAGAAGGGCTCTGGGGCCAACGTCCTGACTTTC. It codes for CASSEKGSGANVLTF. The chain joins TRBV2 to TRBJ2-6; D gene ambiguous. V lost 3 bases to trimming and J lost 0 bases, with 6 bases between them. The CDR3 extends over 15 amino acids. CDR1 and CDR2 (germline): SNHLY, FYNNEI.

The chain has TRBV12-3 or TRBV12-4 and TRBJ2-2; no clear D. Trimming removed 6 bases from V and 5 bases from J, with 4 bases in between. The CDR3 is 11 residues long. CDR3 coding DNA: TGTGCCAGCAGGCAGACCGGGGAGCTGTTTTTT. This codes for CASRQTGELFF.

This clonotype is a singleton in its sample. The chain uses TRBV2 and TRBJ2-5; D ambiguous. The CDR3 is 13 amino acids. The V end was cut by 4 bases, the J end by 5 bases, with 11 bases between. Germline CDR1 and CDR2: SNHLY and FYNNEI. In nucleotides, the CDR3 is TGTGCCAGCAGTGGTCCCGGTGGGGAGACCCAGTACTTC. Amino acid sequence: CASSGPGGETQYF.

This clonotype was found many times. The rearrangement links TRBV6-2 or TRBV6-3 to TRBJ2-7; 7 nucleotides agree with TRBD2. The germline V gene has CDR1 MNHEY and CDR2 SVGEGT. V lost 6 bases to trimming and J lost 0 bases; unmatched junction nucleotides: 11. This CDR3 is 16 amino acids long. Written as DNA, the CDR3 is TGTGCCAGCAGGAGCCAGCGGGACCGGAGCTCCTACGAGCAGTACTTC. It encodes CASRSQRDRSSYEQYF.

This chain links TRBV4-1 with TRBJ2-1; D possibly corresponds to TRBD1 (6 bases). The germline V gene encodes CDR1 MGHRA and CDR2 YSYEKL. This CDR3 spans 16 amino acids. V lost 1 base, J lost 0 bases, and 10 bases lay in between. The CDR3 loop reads CASSQGTEASYNEQFF. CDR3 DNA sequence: TGCGCCAGCAGCCAAGGGACAGAAGCCTCCTACAATGAGCAGTTCTTC.

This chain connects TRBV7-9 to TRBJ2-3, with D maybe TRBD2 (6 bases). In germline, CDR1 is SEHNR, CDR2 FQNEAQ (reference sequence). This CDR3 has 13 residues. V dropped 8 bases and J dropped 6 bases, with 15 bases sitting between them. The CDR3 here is CASLGLPVDTQYF. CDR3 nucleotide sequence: TGTGCCAGCTTGGGACTTCCCGTTGATACGCAGTATTTT. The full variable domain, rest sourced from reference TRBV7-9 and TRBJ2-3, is DTGVSQNPRHKITKRGQNVTFRCDPISEHNRLYWYRQTLGQGPEFLTYFQNEAQLEKSRLLSDRFSAERPKGSFSTLEIQRTEQGDSAMYLCASLGLPVDTQYFGPGTRLTVL.

CDR3 residues: CAISESDTTDEAFF. In DNA, the CDR3 is TGTGCCATCAGTGAGTCCGATACGACGGATGAAGCTTTCTTT. The rearrangement joins TRBV10-3 to TRBJ1-1, with D hard to call. Germline lookup yields CDR1 ENHRY and CDR2 SYGVKD. This CDR3 has 14 residues. Trimming pared 0 bases from V and 7 bases from J, leaving 12 bases between.